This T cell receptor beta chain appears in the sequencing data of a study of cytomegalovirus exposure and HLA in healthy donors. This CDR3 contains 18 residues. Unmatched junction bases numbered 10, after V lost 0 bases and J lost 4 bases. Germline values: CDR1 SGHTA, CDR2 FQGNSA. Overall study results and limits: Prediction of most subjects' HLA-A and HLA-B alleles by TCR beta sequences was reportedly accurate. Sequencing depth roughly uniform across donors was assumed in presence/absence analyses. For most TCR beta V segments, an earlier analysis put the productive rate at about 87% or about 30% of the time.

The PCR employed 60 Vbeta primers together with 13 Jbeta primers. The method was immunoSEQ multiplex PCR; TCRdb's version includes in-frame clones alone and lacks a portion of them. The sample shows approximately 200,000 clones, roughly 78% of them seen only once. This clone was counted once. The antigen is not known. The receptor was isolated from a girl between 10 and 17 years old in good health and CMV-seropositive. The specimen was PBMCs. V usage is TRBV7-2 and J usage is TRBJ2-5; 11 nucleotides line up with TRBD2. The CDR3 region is CASSLAMIIAGGPETQYF. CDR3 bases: TGTGCCAGCAGCTTAGCCATGATAATAGCGGGGGGGCCAGAGACCCAGTACTTC.